Listed below are T cell receptor beta chains from one sample, sequenced in a study of CD8 T cells in ankylosing spondylitis. Via MiXCR, TCRdb re-called the 5' RACE reads, giving one row per CDR3 protein. The profile covers 400,000 or so distinct CDR3 sequences, with 25% to 30% appearing a single time and 0.89% taken by the ten largest. The sample comprised blood, either unsorted or a sorted T cell fraction (not recorded which). Receptor source: a male donor with ankylosing spondylitis. CDR3s include the opening cysteine and the closing phenylalanine or tryptophan. D genes are given only for firm matches. Not all rows give a size; the values are once, few, many and, for expanded clones, a class.

cdr3_aa: CASSGTAADTGELFF; cdr3_nt: TGCGCCAGCAGCGGGACAGCGGCCGACACCGGGGAGCTGTTTTTT; j_call: TRBJ2-2; d_call: TRBD1; clone_size: -; v_call: TRBV5-1
cdr3_aa: CATSGAPGQGAGETQYF; cdr3_nt: TGTGCCACCAGTGGTGCCCCGGGGCAGGGGGCAGGTGAGACCCAGTACTTC; j_call: TRBJ2-5; d_call: TRBD1; clone_size: -; v_call: TRBV24-1
cdr3_aa: CASSRGGAPDTQYF; cdr3_nt: TGTGCCAGCTCCCGTGGTGGGGCCCCAGATACGCAGTATTTT; j_call: TRBJ2-3; d_call: -; clone_size: many; v_call: TRBV5-6
cdr3_aa: CSSLAGGVTQYF; cdr3_nt: TGCAGTTCCTTAGCGGGAGGGGTGACCCAGTACTTC; j_call: TRBJ2-5; d_call: TRBD2; clone_size: many; v_call: TRBV20-1
cdr3_aa: CATSDSGTPSYNEQFF; cdr3_nt: TGTGCCACCAGTGATTCTGGGACTCCCTCCTACAATGAGCAGTTCTTC; j_call: TRBJ2-1; d_call: -; clone_size: -; v_call: TRBV24-1
cdr3_aa: CSAGQGNSGNTIYF; cdr3_nt: TGCAGCGCAGGACAGGGTAACTCTGGAAACACCATATATTTT; j_call: TRBJ1-3; d_call: TRBD1; clone_size: -; v_call: TRBV29-1
cdr3_aa: CASSVKASLINTDTQYF; cdr3_nt: TGTGCCAGCAGTGTTAAGGCTAGCCTAATAAACACAGATACGCAGTATTTT; j_call: TRBJ2-3; d_call: -; clone_size: -; v_call: TRBV12-3/TRBV12-4
cdr3_aa: CASSPTGTGGGYTF; cdr3_nt: TGCGCCAGCAGCCCTACCGGGACAGGGGGCGGCTACACCTTC; j_call: TRBJ1-2; d_call: TRBD1; clone_size: few; v_call: TRBV5-1
cdr3_aa: CASSASGHGANVLTF; cdr3_nt: TGTGCCAGCAGCGCCTCCGGACATGGGGCCAACGTCCTGACTTTC; j_call: TRBJ2-6; d_call: -; clone_size: -; v_call: TRBV9
cdr3_aa: CSTRLAANTGELFF; cdr3_nt: TGCAGCACCAGACTAGCGGCGAACACCGGGGAGCTGTTTTTT; j_call: TRBJ2-2; d_call: TRBD2; clone_size: few; v_call: TRBV29-1
cdr3_aa: CSARDLTGRDIRGTQYF; cdr3_nt: TGCAGTGCTAGAGACCTAACCGGCCGGGATATCCGGGGGACCCAGTACTTC; j_call: TRBJ2-5; d_call: -; clone_size: -; v_call: TRBV20-1
cdr3_aa: CASSLTWERTEAFF; cdr3_nt: TGTGCCAGCAGCCTCACCTGGGAGAGGACTGAAGCTTTCTTT; j_call: TRBJ1-1; d_call: -; clone_size: -; v_call: TRBV5-5
cdr3_aa: CASSSGQGSYEQYF; cdr3_nt: TGTGCCAGCAGCTCGGGACAGGGATCCTACGAGCAGTACTTC; j_call: TRBJ2-7; d_call: TRBD1; clone_size: -; v_call: TRBV11-2
cdr3_aa: CASSLLAGGSSTDTQYF; cdr3_nt: TGCGCCAGCAGCCTCCTAGCGGGGGGATCTAGCACAGATACGCAGTATTTT; j_call: TRBJ2-3; d_call: TRBD2; clone_size: few; v_call: TRBV5-1
cdr3_aa: CASSPGTSGDEETQYF; cdr3_nt: TGTGCCAGCAGCCCGGGGACTAGCGGGGACGAAGAGACCCAGTACTTC; j_call: TRBJ2-5; d_call: TRBD2; clone_size: few; v_call: TRBV11-3
cdr3_aa: CSAIGPWEIGYTF; cdr3_nt: TGCAGTGCTATCGGGCCCTGGGAAATCGGCTACACCTTC; j_call: TRBJ1-2; d_call: -; clone_size: -; v_call: TRBV20-1
cdr3_aa: CASSAGLHADAFF; cdr3_nt: TGTGCCAGCAGCGCGGGCCTTCACGCTGATGCTTTCTTT; j_call: TRBJ1-1; d_call: -; clone_size: -; v_call: TRBV25-1
cdr3_aa: CASSIRIAGEAGEQFF; cdr3_nt: TGCGCCAGCAGCATCAGGATAGCGGGAGAGGCGGGTGAGCAGTTCTTC; j_call: TRBJ2-1; d_call: TRBD2; clone_size: few; v_call: TRBV5-1
cdr3_aa: CSARDSQGWLEETQYF; cdr3_nt: TGCAGTGCTAGAGATAGCCAGGGCTGGTTAGAGGAGACCCAGTACTTC; j_call: TRBJ2-5; d_call: -; clone_size: -; v_call: TRBV20-1
cdr3_aa: CAWSQRGTQYF; cdr3_nt: TGTGCCTGGAGTCAAAGGGGGACGCAGTATTTT; j_call: TRBJ2-3; d_call: -; clone_size: few; v_call: TRBV30
cdr3_aa: CASTKLAGGSDTQYF; cdr3_nt: TGCGCCAGCACCAAACTAGCGGGAGGGTCCGATACGCAGTATTTT; j_call: TRBJ2-3; d_call: TRBD2; clone_size: -; v_call: TRBV5-1
cdr3_aa: CSVEVGTVYSHGYTF; cdr3_nt: TGCAGCGTTGAAGTAGGCACAGTATACTCCCATGGCTACACCTTC; j_call: TRBJ1-2; d_call: -; clone_size: few; v_call: TRBV29-1
cdr3_aa: CASSAQTGSYGYTF; cdr3_nt: TGTGCCAGCAGCGCCCAGACAGGGTCCTATGGCTACACCTTC; j_call: TRBJ1-2; d_call: TRBD1; clone_size: -; v_call: TRBV9
cdr3_aa: CASSEALLGYNEQFF; cdr3_nt: TGTGCCAGCAGTGAAGCGCTTCTAGGATACAATGAGCAGTTCTTC; j_call: TRBJ2-1; d_call: -; clone_size: -; v_call: TRBV6-1
cdr3_aa: CSVSTGGEAEAFF; cdr3_nt: TGCAGCGTTTCGACAGGGGGTGAAGCTGAAGCTTTCTTT; j_call: TRBJ1-1; d_call: TRBD1; clone_size: -; v_call: TRBV29-1
cdr3_aa: CASSIIPNTEAFF; cdr3_nt: TGTGCCAGTAGTATAATTCCGAACACTGAAGCTTTCTTT; j_call: TRBJ1-1; d_call: -; clone_size: -; v_call: TRBV19
cdr3_aa: CASTQTGAFYTF; cdr3_nt: TGTGCCAGCACTCAGACAGGGGCTTTCTACACCTTC; j_call: TRBJ1-2; d_call: TRBD1; clone_size: -; v_call: TRBV12-3/TRBV12-4
cdr3_aa: CASSLGDKGNQPQHF; cdr3_nt: TGTGCCAGCAGCTTAGGGGATAAGGGCAATCAGCCCCAGCATTTT; j_call: TRBJ1-5; d_call: -; clone_size: -; v_call: TRBV7-6
cdr3_aa: CASSPVGGSSGYTF; cdr3_nt: TGTGCCAGCAGCCCGGTGGGGGGATCGTCTGGCTACACCTTC; j_call: TRBJ1-2; d_call: -; clone_size: few; v_call: TRBV9
cdr3_aa: CSASPGPSSYNEQFF; cdr3_nt: TGCAGTGCTAGTCCCGGACCGAGCTCCTACAATGAGCAGTTCTTC; j_call: TRBJ2-1; d_call: -; clone_size: -; v_call: TRBV20-1
cdr3_aa: CSAARTSHNEQFF; cdr3_nt: TGCAGTGCCGCTCGGACTAGCCACAATGAGCAGTTCTTC; j_call: TRBJ2-1; d_call: TRBD2; clone_size: -; v_call: TRBV20-1
cdr3_aa: CASSLVLAGGPRDTDTQYF; cdr3_nt: TGCGCCAGCAGCTTGGTGCTAGCGGGAGGGCCTCGAGACACAGATACGCAGTATTTT; j_call: TRBJ2-3; d_call: TRBD2; clone_size: -; v_call: TRBV5-1
cdr3_aa: CASSSSGGEDTQYF; cdr3_nt: TGTGCCAGCAGCTCTTCAGGGGGCGAAGATACGCAGTATTTT; j_call: TRBJ2-3; d_call: TRBD1; clone_size: few; v_call: TRBV7-9
cdr3_aa: CAIREREGQNEQFF; cdr3_nt: TGTGCCATCAGGGAGCGGGAGGGCCAGAATGAGCAGTTCTTC; j_call: TRBJ2-1; d_call: TRBD2; clone_size: -; v_call: TRBV10-3
cdr3_aa: CASSWNILANTGELFF; cdr3_nt: TGTGCCAGCAGTTGGAATATACTAGCCAACACCGGGGAGCTGTTTTTT; j_call: TRBJ2-2; d_call: -; clone_size: few; v_call: TRBV2
cdr3_aa: CASSLDGTSYYEQYF; cdr3_nt: TGTGCCAGCAGCTTAGATGGGACTAGCTACTACGAGCAGTACTTC; j_call: TRBJ2-7; d_call: TRBD2; clone_size: -; v_call: TRBV7-2
cdr3_aa: CASTAGTSVNEQFF; cdr3_nt: TGCGCCAGCACCGCTGGGACTAGCGTGAATGAGCAGTTCTTC; j_call: TRBJ2-1; d_call: TRBD2; clone_size: -; v_call: TRBV10-2
cdr3_aa: CASSLWTEETQYF; cdr3_nt: TGCGCCAGCAGCTTATGGACAGAAGAGACCCAGTACTTC; j_call: TRBJ2-5; d_call: -; clone_size: few; v_call: TRBV5-1
cdr3_aa: CSATNSYNEQFF; cdr3_nt: TGCAGTGCTACCAACAGCTACAATGAGCAGTTCTTC; j_call: TRBJ2-1; d_call: -; clone_size: few; v_call: TRBV20-1
cdr3_aa: CSVEIGAAYGYTF; cdr3_nt: TGCAGCGTTGAGATAGGGGCGGCCTATGGCTACACCTTC; j_call: TRBJ1-2; d_call: -; clone_size: few; v_call: TRBV29-1
cdr3_aa: CATSDNRGLQPQHF; cdr3_nt: TGTGCCACCAGTGATAACAGGGGGCTACAGCCCCAGCATTTT; j_call: TRBJ1-5; d_call: TRBD1; clone_size: -; v_call: TRBV24-1